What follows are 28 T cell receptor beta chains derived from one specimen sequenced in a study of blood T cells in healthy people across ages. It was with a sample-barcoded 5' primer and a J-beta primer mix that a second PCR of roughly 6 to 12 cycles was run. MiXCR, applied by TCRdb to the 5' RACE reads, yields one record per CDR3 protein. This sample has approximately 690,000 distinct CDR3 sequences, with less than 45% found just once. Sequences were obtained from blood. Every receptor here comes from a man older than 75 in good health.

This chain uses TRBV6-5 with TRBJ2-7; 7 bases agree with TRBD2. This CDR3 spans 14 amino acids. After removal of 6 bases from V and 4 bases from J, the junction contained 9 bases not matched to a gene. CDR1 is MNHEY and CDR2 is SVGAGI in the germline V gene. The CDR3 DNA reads TGTGCCAGCAGCTCCCCCGGGGAGGGATACGAGCAGTACTTC. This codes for CASSSPGEGYEQYF.

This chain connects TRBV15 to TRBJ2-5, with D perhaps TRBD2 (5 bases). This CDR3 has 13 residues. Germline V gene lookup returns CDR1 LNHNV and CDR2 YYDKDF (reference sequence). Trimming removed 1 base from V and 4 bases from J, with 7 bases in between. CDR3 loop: CATSRGGRETQYF. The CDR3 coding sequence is TGTGCCACCAGCAGAGGAGGGCGAGAGACCCAGTACTTC.

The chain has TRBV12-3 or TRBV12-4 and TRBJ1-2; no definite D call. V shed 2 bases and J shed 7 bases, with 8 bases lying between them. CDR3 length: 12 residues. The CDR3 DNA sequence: TGTGCCAGCAGTTTAATAGGACGTGGCTACACCTTC. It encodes CASSLIGRGYTF.

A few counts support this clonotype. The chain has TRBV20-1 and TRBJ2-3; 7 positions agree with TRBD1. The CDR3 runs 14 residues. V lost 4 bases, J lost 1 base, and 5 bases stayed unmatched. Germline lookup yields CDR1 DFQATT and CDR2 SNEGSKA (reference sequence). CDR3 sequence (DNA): TGCAGTGCTATCACAGGACAGGGCACAGATACGCAGTATTTT. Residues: CSAITGQGTDTQYF.

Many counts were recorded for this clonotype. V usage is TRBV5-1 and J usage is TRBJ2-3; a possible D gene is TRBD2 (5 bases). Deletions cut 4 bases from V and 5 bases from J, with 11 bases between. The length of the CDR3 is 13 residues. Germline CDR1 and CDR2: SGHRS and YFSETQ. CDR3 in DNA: TGCGCCAGCAGCGCCCCGGGAAGAGATACGCAGTATTTT. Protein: CASSAPGRDTQYF. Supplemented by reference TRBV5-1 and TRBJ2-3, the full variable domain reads KAGVTQTPRYLIKTRGQQVTLSCSPISGHRSVSWYQQTPGQGLQFLFEYFSETQRNKGNFPGRFSGRQFSNSRSEMNVSTLELGDSALYLCASSAPGRDTQYFGPGTRLTVL.

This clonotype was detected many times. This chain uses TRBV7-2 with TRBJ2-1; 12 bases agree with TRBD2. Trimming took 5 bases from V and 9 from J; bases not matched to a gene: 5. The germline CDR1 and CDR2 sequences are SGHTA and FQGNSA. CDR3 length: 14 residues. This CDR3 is CASSELAGGGEQFF. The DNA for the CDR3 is TGTGCCAGCAGCGAACTAGCGGGGGGAGGTGAGCAGTTCTTC. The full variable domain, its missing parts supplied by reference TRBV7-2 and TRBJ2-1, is GAGVSQSPSNKVTEKGKDVELRCDPISGHTALYWYRQSLGQGLEFLIYFQGNSAPDKSGLPSDRFSAERTGGSVSTLTIQRTQQEDSAVYLCASSELAGGGEQFFGPGTRLTVL.

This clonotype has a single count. Written as DNA, the CDR3 is TGTGCCAGCAGTGAAAAGGGCGGATACAATGAGCAGTTCTTC. Translation: CASSEKGGYNEQFF. This rearrangement joins TRBV12-3 or TRBV12-4 to TRBJ2-1; D unclear. The germline V and J ends were trimmed by 5 bases and 4 bases, with 12 bases remaining between them. CDR3 length: 14 amino acids.

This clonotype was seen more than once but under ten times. CDR3 sequence: CASSPPPGAEETQYF. Written as DNA, the CDR3 is TGTGCCAGCAGCCCCCCCCCGGGGGCGGAAGAGACCCAGTACTTC. The rearrangement links TRBV3-1 to TRBJ2-5, with D perhaps TRBD1 or TRBD2 (6 bases each). V gave up 4 bases and J gave up 3 bases, with 15 bases separating them. This CDR3 has 15 residues. Germline CDR1 is LGHDT and CDR2 is YNNKEL (reference sequence).

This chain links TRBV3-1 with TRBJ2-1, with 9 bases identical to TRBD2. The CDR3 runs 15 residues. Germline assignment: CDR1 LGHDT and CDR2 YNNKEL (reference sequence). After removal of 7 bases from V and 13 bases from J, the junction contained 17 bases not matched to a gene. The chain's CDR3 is CASKRAGGPQETQFF. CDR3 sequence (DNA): TGTGCCAGCAAAAGGGCGGGAGGGCCGCAAGAGACCCAGTTCTTC.

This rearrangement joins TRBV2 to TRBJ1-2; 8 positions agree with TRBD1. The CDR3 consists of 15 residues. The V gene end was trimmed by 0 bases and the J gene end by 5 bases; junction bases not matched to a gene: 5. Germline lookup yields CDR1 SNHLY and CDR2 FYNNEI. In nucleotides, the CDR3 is TGTGCCAGCAGTGAAGCGCGGGGACAGGCTTATGGCTACACCTTC. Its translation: CASSEARGQAYGYTF.

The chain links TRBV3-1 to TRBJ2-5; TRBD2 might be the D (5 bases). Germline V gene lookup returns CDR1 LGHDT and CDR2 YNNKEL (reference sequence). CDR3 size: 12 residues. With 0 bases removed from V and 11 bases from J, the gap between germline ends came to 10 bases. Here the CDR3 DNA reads TGTGCCAGCAGCCAAGAAGGTTGGGAGCAGTACTTC. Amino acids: CASSQEGWEQYF.

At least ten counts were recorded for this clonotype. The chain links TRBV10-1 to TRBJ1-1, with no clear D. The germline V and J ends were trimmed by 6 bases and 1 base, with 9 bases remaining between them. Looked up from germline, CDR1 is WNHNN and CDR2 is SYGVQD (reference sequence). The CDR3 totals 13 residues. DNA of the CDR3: TGCGCCAGCAGGGCAGCCGAGAACACTGAAGCTTTCTTT. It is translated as CASRAAENTEAFF.

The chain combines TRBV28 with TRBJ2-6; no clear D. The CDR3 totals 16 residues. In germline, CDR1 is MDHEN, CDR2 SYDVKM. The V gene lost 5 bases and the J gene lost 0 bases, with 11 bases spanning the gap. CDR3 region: CASSAPTGSGANVLTF. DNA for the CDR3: TGTGCCAGCAGTGCTCCGACGGGCTCTGGGGCCAACGTCCTGACTTTC. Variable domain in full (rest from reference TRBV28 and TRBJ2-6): DVKVTQSSRYLVKRTGEKVFLECVQDMDHENMFWYRQDPGLGLRLIYFSYDVKMKEKGDIPEGYSVSREKKERFSLILESASTNQTSMYLCASSAPTGSGANVLTFGAGSRLTVL.

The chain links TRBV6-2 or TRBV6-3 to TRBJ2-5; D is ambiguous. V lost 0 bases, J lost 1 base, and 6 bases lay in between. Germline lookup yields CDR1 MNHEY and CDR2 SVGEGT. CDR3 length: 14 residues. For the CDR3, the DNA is TGTGCCAGCAGTTACTCGAACCTCCAAGAGACCCAGTACTTC. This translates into CASSYSNLQETQYF.

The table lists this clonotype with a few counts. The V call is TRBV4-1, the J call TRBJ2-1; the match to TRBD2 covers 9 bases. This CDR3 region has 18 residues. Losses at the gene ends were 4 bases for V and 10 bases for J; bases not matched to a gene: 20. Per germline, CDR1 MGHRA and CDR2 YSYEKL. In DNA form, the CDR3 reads TGCGCCAGCAGCCGATCCCCCAGCAGACGAGCGGGGGGTAACGAGCAGTTCTTC. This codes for CASSRSPSRRAGGNEQFF.

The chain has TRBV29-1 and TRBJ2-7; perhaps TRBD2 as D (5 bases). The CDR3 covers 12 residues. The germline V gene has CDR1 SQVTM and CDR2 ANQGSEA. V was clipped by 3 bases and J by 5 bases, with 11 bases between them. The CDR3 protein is CSVEWFGDEQYF. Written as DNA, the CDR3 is TGCAGCGTTGAGTGGTTCGGGGACGAGCAGTACTTC.

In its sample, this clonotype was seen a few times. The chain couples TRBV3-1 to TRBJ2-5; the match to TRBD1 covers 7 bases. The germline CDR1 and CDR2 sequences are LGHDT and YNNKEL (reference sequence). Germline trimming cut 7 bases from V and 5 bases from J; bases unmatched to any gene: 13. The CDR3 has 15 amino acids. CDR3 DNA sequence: TGTGCCAGCACTGACGAGAGGGGGCGCGGGGAGACCCAGTACTTC. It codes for CASTDERGRGETQYF.

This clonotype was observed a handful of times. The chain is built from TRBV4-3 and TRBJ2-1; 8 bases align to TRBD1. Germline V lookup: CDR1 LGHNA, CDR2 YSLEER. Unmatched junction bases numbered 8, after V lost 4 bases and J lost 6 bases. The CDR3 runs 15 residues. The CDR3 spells CASSLSGTGLNEQFF. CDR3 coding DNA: TGCGCCAGCAGCCTCTCCGGGACAGGCCTCAATGAGCAGTTCTTC.

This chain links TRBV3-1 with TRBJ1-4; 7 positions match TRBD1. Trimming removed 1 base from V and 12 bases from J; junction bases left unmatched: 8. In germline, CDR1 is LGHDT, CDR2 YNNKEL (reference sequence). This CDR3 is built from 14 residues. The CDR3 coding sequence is TGTGCCAGCAGCCAAGGTAGGGGGCAAGAAGAACTGTTTTTT. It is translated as CASSQGRGQEELFF.

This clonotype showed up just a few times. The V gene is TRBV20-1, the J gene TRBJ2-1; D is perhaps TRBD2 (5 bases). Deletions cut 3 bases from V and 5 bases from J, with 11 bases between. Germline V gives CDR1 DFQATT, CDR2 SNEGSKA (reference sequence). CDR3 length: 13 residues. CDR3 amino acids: CSASAGVHNEQFF. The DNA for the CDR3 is TGCAGTGCTAGCGCGGGCGTCCACAATGAGCAGTTCTTC.

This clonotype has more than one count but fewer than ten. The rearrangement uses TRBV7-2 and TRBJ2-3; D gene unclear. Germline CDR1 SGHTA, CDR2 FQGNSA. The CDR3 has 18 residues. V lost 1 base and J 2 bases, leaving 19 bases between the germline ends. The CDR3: CASSLGGVLTKATDTQYF. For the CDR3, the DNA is TGTGCCAGCAGCTTAGGTGGGGTACTAACAAAGGCCACAGATACGCAGTATTTT.

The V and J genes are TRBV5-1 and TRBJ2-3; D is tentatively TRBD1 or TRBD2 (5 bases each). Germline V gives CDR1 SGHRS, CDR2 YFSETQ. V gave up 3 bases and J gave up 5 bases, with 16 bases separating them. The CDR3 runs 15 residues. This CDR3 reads CASSSAGTARDTQYF. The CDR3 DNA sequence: TGCGCCAGCAGCTCGGCCGGGACCGCTAGAGATACGCAGTATTTT. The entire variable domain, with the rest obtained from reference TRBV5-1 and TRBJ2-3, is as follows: KAGVTQTPRYLIKTRGQQVTLSCSPISGHRSVSWYQQTPGQGLQFLFEYFSETQRNKGNFPGRFSGRQFSNSRSEMNVSTLELGDSALYLCASSSAGTARDTQYFGPGTRLTVL.

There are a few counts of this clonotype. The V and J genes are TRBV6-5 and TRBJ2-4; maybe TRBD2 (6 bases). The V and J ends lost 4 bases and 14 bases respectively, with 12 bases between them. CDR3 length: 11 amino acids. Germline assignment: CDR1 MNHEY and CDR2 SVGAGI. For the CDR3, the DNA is TGTGCCAGCAGTTCCCGCGGGGTGGAGTACTTC. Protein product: CASSSRGVEYF.

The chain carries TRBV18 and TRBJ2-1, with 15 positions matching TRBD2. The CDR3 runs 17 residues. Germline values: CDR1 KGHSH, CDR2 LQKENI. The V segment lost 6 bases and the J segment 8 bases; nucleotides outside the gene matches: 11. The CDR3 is CASSHGLAGGPADEQFF. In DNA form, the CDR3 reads TGTGCCAGCTCCCACGGACTAGCGGGAGGGCCGGCAGATGAGCAGTTCTTC. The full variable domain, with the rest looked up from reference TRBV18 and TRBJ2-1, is NAGVMQNPRHLVRRRGQEARLRCSPMKGHSHVYWYRQLPEEGLKFMVYLQKENIIDESGMPKERFSAEFPKEGPSILRIQQVVRGDSAAYFCASSHGLAGGPADEQFFGPGTRLTVL.

DNA of the CDR3: TGCAGTGCTAGTTGGGGGGGTGTAGTCAAAAACATTCAGTACTTC. Protein product: CSASWGGVVKNIQYF. This chain uses TRBV20-1 with TRBJ2-7; 7 nucleotides align to TRBD2. The end of the DNA is better explained by TRBJ2-4, so the J call may be wrong. CDR3 length: 15 amino acids. CDR1 is DFQATT, CDR2 SNEGSKA, per germline (reference sequence).

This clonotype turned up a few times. Here the CDR3 reads CASTNSGSGETQYF. In nucleotides, the CDR3 is TGTGCCAGCACCAATAGCGGGAGCGGTGAGACCCAGTACTTC. The rearrangement links TRBV6-2 or TRBV6-3 to TRBJ2-5; 9 bases agree with TRBD2. The junction had 8 bases not matched to a gene; V was cut back by 7 bases and J by 5 bases. Germline V gene lookup returns CDR1 MNHEY and CDR2 SVGEGT. This CDR3 spans 14 amino acids.

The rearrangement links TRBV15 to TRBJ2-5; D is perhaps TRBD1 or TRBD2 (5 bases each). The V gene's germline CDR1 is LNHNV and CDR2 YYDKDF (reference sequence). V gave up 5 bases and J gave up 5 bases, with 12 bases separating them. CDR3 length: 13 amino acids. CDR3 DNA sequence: TGTGCCACCAGCCAGAACGGGGCGGAGACCCAGTACTTC. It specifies CATSQNGAETQYF. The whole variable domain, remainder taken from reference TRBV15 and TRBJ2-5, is DAMVIQNPRYQVTQFGKPVTLSCSQTLNHNVMYWYQQKSSQAPKLLFHYYDKDFNNEADTPDNFQSRRPNTSFCFLDIRSPGLGDTAMYLCATSQNGAETQYFGPGTRLLVL.

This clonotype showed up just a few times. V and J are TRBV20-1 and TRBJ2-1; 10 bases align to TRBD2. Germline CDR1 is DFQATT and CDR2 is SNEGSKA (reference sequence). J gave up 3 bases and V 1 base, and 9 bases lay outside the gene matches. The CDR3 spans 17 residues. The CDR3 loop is CSARGMLAGAHYNEQFF. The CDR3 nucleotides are TGCAGTGCTAGAGGAATGCTAGCGGGGGCCCACTACAATGAGCAGTTCTTC.